This T cell receptor beta chain was documented in a study of OX40 agonist ivuxolimab in advanced cancers. About the research overall: Cohort: 75% to 90% men, mean age around 55, aged about 20 to 79. Overall study findings and caveats: Certain nonresponders likewise exhibited a low normalized T-cell clonal expansion.

The germline V gene encodes CDR1 MDHEN and CDR2 SYDVKM. This CDR3 is built from 18 residues. Trimming shortened V by 3 bases and J by 4 bases, and 22 bases separated the two germline ends. On this clone: Its antigen is not known.

Using immunoSEQ multiplex PCR, the repertoire was profiled, and TCRdb retains in-frame clones only, with some absent. Here the sample spans 40,000 to 55,000 clones, 85% to 95% being singletons. The V and J genes are TRBV28 and TRBJ1-5; D perhaps matches TRBD1 (5 bases). This sample comprised CD4+ or CD8+ T cells sorted from blood, obtained in a trial of the OX40 agonist ivuxolimab. This TCR was recovered from an adult with an advanced solid tumor such as melanoma, head and neck, liver or kidney cancer. CDR3 in amino acids: CASSFKGVGVEGNQPQHF. The CDR3 nucleotides read TGTGCCAGCAGTTTCAAAGGGGTGGGGGTAGAGGGGAATCAGCCCCAGCATTTT.